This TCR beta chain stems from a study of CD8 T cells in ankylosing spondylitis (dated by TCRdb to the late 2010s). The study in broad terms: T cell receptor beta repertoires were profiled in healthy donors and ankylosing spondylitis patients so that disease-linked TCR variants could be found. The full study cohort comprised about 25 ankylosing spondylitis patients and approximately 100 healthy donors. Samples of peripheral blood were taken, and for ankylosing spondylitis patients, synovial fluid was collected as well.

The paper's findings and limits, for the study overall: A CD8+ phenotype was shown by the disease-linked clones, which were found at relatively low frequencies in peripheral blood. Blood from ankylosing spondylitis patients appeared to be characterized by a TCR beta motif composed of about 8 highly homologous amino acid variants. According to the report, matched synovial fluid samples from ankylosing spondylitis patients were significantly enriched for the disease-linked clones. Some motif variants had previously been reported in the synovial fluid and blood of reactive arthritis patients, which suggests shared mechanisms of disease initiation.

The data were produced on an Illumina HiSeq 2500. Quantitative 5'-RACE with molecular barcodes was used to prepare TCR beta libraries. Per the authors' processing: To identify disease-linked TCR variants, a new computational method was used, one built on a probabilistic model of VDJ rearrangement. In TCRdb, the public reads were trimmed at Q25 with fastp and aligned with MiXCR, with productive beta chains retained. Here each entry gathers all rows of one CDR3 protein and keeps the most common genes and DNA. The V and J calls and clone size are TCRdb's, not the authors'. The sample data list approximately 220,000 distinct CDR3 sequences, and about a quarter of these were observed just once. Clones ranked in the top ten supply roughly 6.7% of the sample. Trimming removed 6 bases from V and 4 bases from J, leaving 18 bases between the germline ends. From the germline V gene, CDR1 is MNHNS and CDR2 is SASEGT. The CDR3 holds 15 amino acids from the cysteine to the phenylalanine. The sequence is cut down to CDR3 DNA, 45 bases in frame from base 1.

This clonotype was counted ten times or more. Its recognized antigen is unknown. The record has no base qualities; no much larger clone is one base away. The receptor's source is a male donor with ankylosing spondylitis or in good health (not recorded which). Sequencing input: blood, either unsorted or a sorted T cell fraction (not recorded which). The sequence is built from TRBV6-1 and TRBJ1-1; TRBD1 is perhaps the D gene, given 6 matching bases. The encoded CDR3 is CASRAKQGRGTEAFF. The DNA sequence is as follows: TGTGCCAGCAGGGCCAAACAGGGACGGGGCACTGAAGCTTTCTTT.